These T cell receptor beta chains were read from a single sample in a study of blood T cell repertoires in COVID-19. Produced via immunoSEQ multiplex PCR; TCRdb's table is partial and in-frame only. Altogether roughly 280,000 clones are present, 80% to 90% being singletons, with the ten largest covering 2.4%. The specimen sequenced was PBMCs or T cells enriched from blood (not recorded which). The source of these receptors is a woman between 18 and 29 years old who had recovered from COVID-19. CDR3s include the opening cysteine and the closing phenylalanine or tryptophan. Each record gives: V gene, clone size, D gene, J gene, CDR3 DNA, CDR3 protein. A D gene is named only where the DNA matches it firmly. The size entry is marked missing in some rows and otherwise reads once, few, many or a size class.

TRBV6-4	few	NA	TRBJ2-1	TGTGCCAGCAGTGACGGGGGGGCCGGGAATGAGCAGTTCTTC	CASSDGGAGNEQFF
TRBV12-3/TRBV12-4	NA	NA	TRBJ1-2	TGTGCCAGCAAATATACAGGACCGTATGGCTACACCTTC	CASKYTGPYGYTF
TRBV18	NA	NA	TRBJ1-5	TGTGCCAGCTCACCTTCGGGCAATCAGCCCCAGCATTTT	CASSPSGNQPQHF
TRBV28	NA	NA	TRBJ2-1	TGTGCCAGCACCTCTCCGGCGGGGCTCAATGAGCAGTTCTTC	CASTSPAGLNEQFF
TRBV2	NA	TRBD2	TRBJ2-5	TGTGCCAGCATTGGTAGCGGGGTCCAAGAGACCCAGTACTTC	CASIGSGVQETQYF
TRBV18	NA	NA	TRBJ1-1	TGTGCCAGCTCATCAAGGGAGGGGCTCGACACTGAAGCTTTCTTT	CASSSREGLDTEAFF
TRBV7-6	NA	NA	TRBJ2-3	TGTGCCAGCAGCCTCGGGACTGCAAGCACAGATACGCAGTATTTT	CASSLGTASTDTQYF
TRBV7-5	few	NA	TRBJ1-5	TGTGCCAGAAGCTCCCCGGGACAGGTGGGCAATCAGCCCCAGCATTTT	CARSSPGQVGNQPQHF
TRBV15	NA	NA	TRBJ1-6	TGTGCCACCAGCAGAGCCCGCAGGGGCCCCCTCCACTTT	CATSRARRGPLHF
TRBV13	NA	TRBD2	TRBJ2-7	TGTGCCAGCAGCTTAGGCCCGACTAGCGGGGGTTCCTACGAGCAGTACTTC	CASSLGPTSGGSYEQYF
TRBV12-5	NA	TRBD1	TRBJ1-6	TGTGCTAGTGGTTTGTTAACCGGGACAGGGGGTTCACCCCTCCACTTT	CASGLLTGTGGSPLHF
TRBV13	once	NA	TRBJ1-4	TGTGCCAGCAGCTCCTCCCCGAACTATAATGAAAAACTGTTTTTT	CASSSSPNYNEKLFF
TRBV6-5	NA	TRBD2	TRBJ2-3	TGTGCCAGCAGTTACTGGCGGGGGGCCACAGATACGCAGTATTTT	CASSYWRGATDTQYF
TRBV3-1/TRBV3-2	NA	NA	TRBJ2-1	TGTGCCAGCAGCACCCGGACAGTCTACAATGAGCAGTTCTTC	CASSTRTVYNEQFF
TRBV6-1	NA	NA	TRBJ1-2	TGTGCCAGCAGTGAAGCTCTAGGGGACTATGGCTACACCTTC	CASSEALGDYGYTF
TRBV5-6	few	NA	TRBJ2-7	TGTGCCAGCAGCTTGGATCGACAGCTCTACGAGCAGTACTTC	CASSLDRQLYEQYF
TRBV21-1	once	NA	TRBJ1-6	TGTGCCAGCAGCAAGGAGACAGGGAATTCACCCCTCCACTTT	CASSKETGNSPLHF
TRBV10-3	NA	NA	TRBJ1-3	TGTGCCATCAGTGAGTCTATATACTCTGGAAACACCATATATTTT	CAISESIYSGNTIYF
TRBV7-9	NA	NA	TRBJ2-7	TGTGCCAGCAGCTTAGCCCCCTTGGCAGGCTCCTCCTACGAGCAGTACTTC	CASSLAPLAGSSYEQYF
TRBV18	NA	NA	TRBJ2-7	TGTGCCAGCTCTCCAAGCGGCGGGGTGTACGAGCAGTACTTC	CASSPSGGVYEQYF
TRBV11-3	NA	NA	TRBJ2-2	TGTGCCAGCAGCCGAGGGCCCGGGGAGCTGTTTTTT	CASSRGPGELFF
TRBV19	NA	TRBD1	TRBJ1-2	TGTGCCAGAGGGGACAGGAGGAGCTATGGCTACACCTTC	CARGDRRSYGYTF
TRBV11-2	NA	TRBD2	TRBJ2-1	TGTGCCAGCAGCATATTAGCGGGGGGGTACAATGAGCAGTTCTTC	CASSILAGGYNEQFF
TRBV12-3/TRBV12-4	NA	NA	TRBJ1-5	TGTGCCAGCAGACTTACAGGTAATCAGCCCCAGCATTTT	CASRLTGNQPQHF
TRBV2	NA	NA	TRBJ1-2	TGTGCCAGCAGTCAGCTAGTCTATGGCTACACCTTC	CASSQLVYGYTF
TRBV9	NA	TRBD2	TRBJ2-3	TGTGCCAGCAGCGTAGGGACTAGTTATCCGTTGGGTACGCAGTATTTT	CASSVGTSYPLGTQYF
TRBV5-1	NA	NA	TRBJ1-2	TGCGCCAGCAGCTCGCCGGACAGTGTATACTATGGCTACACCTTC	CASSSPDSVYYGYTF
TRBV7-2	NA	NA	TRBJ2-3	TGTGCCAGCAGCTTAAGTGGCGGGGCGCAGTATTTT	CASSLSGGAQYF
TRBV4-2	NA	TRBD2	TRBJ2-7	TGTGCCAGCAGCCAAGATTGGTCTAGCGGGGGGGCCGACGAGCAGTACTTC	CASSQDWSSGGADEQYF
TRBV2	NA	NA	TRBJ1-2	TGTGCCAGCAGTGAGGCGGGGAACTATGGCTACACCTTC	CASSEAGNYGYTF
TRBV30	NA	NA	TRBJ1-5	TGTGCCTGGAGTAAGGGGGGGAATCAGCCCCAGCATTTT	CAWSKGGNQPQHF
TRBV4-1	NA	NA	TRBJ1-2	TGCGCCAGCAGCCAAGAGGACACGGGAGGGTTGATAGACTATGGCTACACCTTC	CASSQEDTGGLIDYGYTF
TRBV23-1	NA	NA	TRBJ2-1	TGCGCCAGCAGTCAATACGGCGGGGCGGGATACAATGAGCAGTTCTTC	CASSQYGGAGYNEQFF
TRBV6-4	NA	NA	TRBJ1-2	TGTGCCAGCAGCCCCGGGACTAACTATGGCTACACCTTC	CASSPGTNYGYTF
TRBV7-9	NA	TRBD1	TRBJ1-2	TGTGCCAGCAGCAAGACAGGGATTGGGTATGGCTACACCTTC	CASSKTGIGYGYTF
TRBV5-1	NA	TRBD1	TRBJ1-4	TGCGCCAGCAGCTTTCAGGGGGCCGGTGCTAATGAAAAACTGTTTTTT	CASSFQGAGANEKLFF
TRBV5-1	few	NA	TRBJ2-1	TGCGCCAGCAGCTTGGGGGTAGGGCGGGCTGAGCAGTTCTTC	CASSLGVGRAEQFF
TRBV28	NA	TRBD1	TRBJ2-5	TGTGCCAGCAGTTTATTGATTTGGCCAGGGGGCAGGGGAGAGACCCAGTACTTC	CASSLLIWPGGRGETQYF
TRBV29-1	few	NA	TRBJ2-7	TGCAGCGTTATGGACAAATCCTCCTACGAGCAGTACTTC	CSVMDKSSYEQYF
TRBV27	NA	NA	TRBJ1-6	TGTGCCAGCAGTCGGGTGATTGGGGGGTTCTCCTATAATTCACCCCTCCACTTT	CASSRVIGGFSYNSPLHF
TRBV7-9	NA	NA	TRBJ2-7	TGTGCCAGCAGCTTTGGCAGCGAGCAGTACTTC	CASSFGSEQYF
TRBV10-3	once	NA	TRBJ1-2	TGTGCCATCAGGGACAGTTTAAACTATGGCTACACCTTC	CAIRDSLNYGYTF
TRBV30	NA	TRBD1	TRBJ1-6	TGTGCCTGGATTGGGGGACAGGCGGATTCACCCCTCCACTTT	CAWIGGQADSPLHF
TRBV28	NA	NA	TRBJ1-4	TGTGCCAGCAGTTCCGGGGGTGAAAAACTGTTTTTT	CASSSGGEKLFF
TRBV4-2	NA	TRBD2	TRBJ2-3	TGTGCCAGCAGCCAAGTGAGCGGGGGGAGCACAGATACGCAGTATTTT	CASSQVSGGSTDTQYF
TRBV19	NA	NA	TRBJ1-2	TGTGCCAGTAGTATAGGGCCTACAGGAAACTATGGCTACACCTTC	CASSIGPTGNYGYTF
TRBV28	NA	TRBD1	TRBJ1-1	TGTGCCAGCAGTTTTGAAGGACAGGGGGTTGAAGCTTTCTTT	CASSFEGQGVEAFF
TRBV20-1	NA	TRBD1	TRBJ1-2	TGCAGTCCCGGGACAGGGAGAGGCTACACCTTC	CSPGTGRGYTF
TRBV14	NA	NA	TRBJ2-7	TGTGCCAGCAGCCAAGCTTACGAGCAGTACTTC	CASSQAYEQYF
TRBV9	NA	TRBD2	TRBJ2-3	TGTGCCAGCAGCCTAAGTCCCGGGACTAGCGGGGTTAGCACAGATACGCAGTATTTT	CASSLSPGTSGVSTDTQYF
TRBV5-6	NA	NA	TRBJ1-2	TGTGCCGGTTCGGACAGTCGCGGCTATGGCTACACCTTC	CAGSDSRGYGYTF